This T cell receptor (beta chain) is drawn from a study of CD8 T cells in Susac syndrome. Study context: Patients with Susac syndrome were therapy-naive, taking corticosteroids, with some also receiving intravenous immunoglobulin, or taking intravenous immunoglobulin alone at the time their blood was drawn.

The germline V and J ends were trimmed by 1 base and 1 base, with 13 bases remaining between them. The CDR3 has 16 residues. CDR1 and CDR2 from the germline V gene are GTSNPN and SVGIG (reference sequence). Reverse transcription of about 0.45 to 1 ug RNA was performed with random hexamers. TCRdb processed the immunoSEQ multiplex PCR reads anew with MiXCR; each CDR3 protein has one entry. The profile covers approximately 190,000 distinct CDR3 sequences, with roughly 95% appearing a single time and 0.098% taken by the ten largest. The sample consisted of CD4+ T cells from PBMCs. This TCR was recovered from a human donor with Susac syndrome. The chain recombines TRBV30 with TRBJ2-2, with D perhaps assigned TRBD1 or TRBD2 (6 bases each). CDR3 nucleotides: TGTGCCTGGAGTGGCAGGCGGGACAAGAACACCGGGGAGCTGTTTTTT. This encodes CAWSGRRDKNTGELFF.